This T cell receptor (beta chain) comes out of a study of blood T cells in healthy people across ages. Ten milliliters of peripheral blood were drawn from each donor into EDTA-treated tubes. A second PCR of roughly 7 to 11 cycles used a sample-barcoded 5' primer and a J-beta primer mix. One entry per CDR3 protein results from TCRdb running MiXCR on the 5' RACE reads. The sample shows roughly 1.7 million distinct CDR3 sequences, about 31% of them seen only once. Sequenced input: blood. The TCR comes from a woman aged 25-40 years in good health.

The CDR3 is CASSQDWQRANYGYTF. The CDR3 DNA is TGCGCCAGCAGCCAAGATTGGCAGAGAGCTAACTATGGCTACACCTTC. The V and J genes are TRBV4-1 and TRBJ1-2, with D unresolved. The germline CDR1 and CDR2 sequences are MGHRA and YSYEKL. V was clipped by 0 bases and J by 0 bases, with 11 bases between them. The CDR3 consists of 16 residues.